This T cell receptor beta chain was profiled in a study of post-analysis software for immune sequencing data. Study as a whole: Disease courses included relapsing-remitting, secondary progressive and progressive-relapsing multiple sclerosis. Study-wide points: Included in a set of five TRBV segments more frequent in patients than controls were TRBV5-6, TRBV5-1 and TRBV20-1. Multiple sclerosis patients showed significantly lower normalized Chao1 diversity than controls did. The F measure placed samples prepared in the same batch into strongly shared clusters.

Every TCR beta cDNA library bore unique molecular identifiers. Each CDR3 protein is one row after TCRdb ran MiXCR on the PCR reads. This table holds hundreds of thousands of distinct CDR3 sequences, around 40% found once. Worth noting for this clonotype: The antigen is undetermined.

CDR3 length: 15 amino acids. Between the trimmed V and J ends, which lost 11 bases and 3 bases, there was a span of 22 bases. Germline V gene lookup returns CDR1 MNHNS and CDR2 SASEGT. This chain connects TRBV6-1 to TRBJ2-5; the D gene is possibly TRBD2 (6 bases). Sequenced sample: blood. The clonotype was recovered from a girl aged 10-17 years with multiple sclerosis. CDR3 sequence (DNA): TGTGCCGCGGGGACGGGCCGGATAGGGGAAGAGACCCAGTACTTC. It translates to CAAGTGRIGEETQYF.